Following are 2 T cell receptor beta chains from one sample sequenced in a study of tumor-infiltrating lymphocytes in primary liver carcinoma. Starting from about 0.5 ug of total RNA, TCR beta cDNA was produced with a primer in the constant region. ARM-PCR was slightly modified, and three nested multiplex PCR rounds with it gave rise to the TCR beta libraries. For roughly 10 cycles apiece, the opening two PCR rounds ran with TRBV1-TRBV30 forward primers and a C-beta reverse primer. In TCRdb, the multiplex PCR reads were re-called with MiXCR into one record per CDR3 protein. In the table there are approximately 110,000 distinct CDR3 sequences, 60% to 75% of which are singletons. The study co-extracted DNA and RNA from around 20-30 mg of unsorted bulk tissue. The sequenced sample was liver tumor tissue from sampling region 3. Specified subset: tumor region T3, left-lateral pole. All receptors derive from an older woman with primary liver carcinoma and hepatitis B virus infection.

About this clonotype itself: This may arise from a read error, as a much more abundant clone is one base away. The V and J genes are TRBV28 and TRBJ1-2; D call uncertain. With 7 bases removed from V and 2 bases from J, the gap between germline ends came to 8 bases. This CDR3 region has 12 residues. The germline gives CDR1 MDHEN, CDR2 SYDVKM. The CDR3 region has the DNA TGTGCCAGCACTTCTAAGAACTATGGCTACACCTTC. Protein product: CASTSKNYGYTF.

This chain connects TRBV5-4 to TRBJ2-1; 8 nucleotides match TRBD2. With V trimmed by 0 bases and J by 6 bases, 5 bases remained unmatched. Germline-derived CDR1 and CDR2 are SGHNT and YYREEE (reference sequence). The CDR3 consists of 15 residues. The DNA for the CDR3 is TGTGCCAGCAGCTTGGGTACTAGCGGTTGCAATGAGCAGTTCTTC. Translation: CASSLGTSGCNEQFF.